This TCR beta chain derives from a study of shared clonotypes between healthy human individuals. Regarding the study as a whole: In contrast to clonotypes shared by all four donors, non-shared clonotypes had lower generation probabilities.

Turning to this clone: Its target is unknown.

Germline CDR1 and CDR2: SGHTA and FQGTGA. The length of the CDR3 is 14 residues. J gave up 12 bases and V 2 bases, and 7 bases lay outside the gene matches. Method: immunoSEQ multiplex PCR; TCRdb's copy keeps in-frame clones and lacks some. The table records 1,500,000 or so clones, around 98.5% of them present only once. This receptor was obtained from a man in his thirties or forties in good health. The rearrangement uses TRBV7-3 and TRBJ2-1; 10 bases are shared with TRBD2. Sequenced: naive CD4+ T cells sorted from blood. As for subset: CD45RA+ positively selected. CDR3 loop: CASSLSASGSSQFF. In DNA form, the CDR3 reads TGTGCCAGCAGCTTATCGGCTAGCGGGAGCTCGCAGTTCTTC.